This T cell receptor (beta chain) was observed in a study of T cell changes during pregnancy in multiple sclerosis. The CDR3 extends over 15 amino acids. Per the germline V gene, CDR1 is GTSNPN and CDR2 is SVGIG (reference sequence). Trimming removed 2 bases from V and 4 bases from J; junction bases left unmatched: 6. TCRdb's copy holds only in-frame clones and misses some; the assay was immunoSEQ multiplex PCR. The sample holds just under 100,000 clones, approximately 93% seen once. This clonotype was sampled from a female donor with multiple sclerosis, enrolled in a pregnancy study. The sequenced sample was peripheral blood, obtained after pregnancy. The V and J genes are TRBV30 and TRBJ2-1; TRBD2 agrees at 9 bases. The CDR3 bases are TGTGCCTGGAGTCGGACTAGCGAGCATTACAATGAGCAGTTCTTC. Protein sequence: CAWSRTSEHYNEQFF.